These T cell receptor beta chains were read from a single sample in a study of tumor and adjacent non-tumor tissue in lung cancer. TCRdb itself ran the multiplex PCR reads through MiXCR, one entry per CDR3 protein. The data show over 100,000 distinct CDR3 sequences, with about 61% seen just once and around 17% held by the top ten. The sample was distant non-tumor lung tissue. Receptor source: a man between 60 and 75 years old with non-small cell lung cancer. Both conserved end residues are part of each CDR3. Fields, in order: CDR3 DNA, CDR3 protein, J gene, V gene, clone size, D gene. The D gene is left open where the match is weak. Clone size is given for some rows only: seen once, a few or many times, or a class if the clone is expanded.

CDR3 DNA: TGTGCCAGCAGCTCGGACAGGTTTTGCTCTGAGACCCAGTACTTC; CDR3 protein: CASSSDRFCSETQYF; J gene: TRBJ2-5; V gene: TRBV11-2; clone size: -; D gene: TRBD1
CDR3 DNA: TGCAGCGTTGAAGTCCCGATGATGTCCTCCTACAATGAGCAGTTCTTC; CDR3 protein: CSVEVPMMSSYNEQFF; J gene: TRBJ2-1; V gene: TRBV29-1; clone size: -; D gene: -
CDR3 DNA: TGCAGTGCCAGTAGCGGAACTAGCACAGATACGCATTATTTT; CDR3 protein: CSASSGTSTDTHYF; J gene: TRBJ2-3; V gene: TRBV20-1; clone size: -; D gene: -
CDR3 DNA: TGCAGTGCTCCCCTAGCGAGTCAAGAGACCCAGTACTTC; CDR3 protein: CSAPLASQETQYF; J gene: TRBJ2-5; V gene: TRBV20-1; clone size: many; D gene: -
CDR3 DNA: TGTGCCAGCAGCTTAGTGCGTGGGAGCGAGCTGTACTTC; CDR3 protein: CASSLVRGSELYF; J gene: TRBJ2-7; V gene: TRBV11-3; clone size: -; D gene: -
CDR3 DNA: TGTGCCAGCAGCTTTGTTAGACTAGCGGGAGGTCTCTACAATGAGCAGTTCTTC; CDR3 protein: CASSFVRLAGGLYNEQFF; J gene: TRBJ2-1; V gene: TRBV7-9; clone size: few; D gene: TRBD2
CDR3 DNA: TGTGCCAGCAGTGCTAGGGATTTCGGCTCTGGGGACAACGTCCTGACTTTC; CDR3 protein: CASSARDFGSGDNVLTF; J gene: TRBJ2-6; V gene: TRBV6-1; clone size: once; D gene: -
CDR3 DNA: TGCAGCGTGACACAGGGGTCTGGTGGCTACACCTTT; CDR3 protein: CSVTQGSGGYTF; J gene: TRBJ1-2; V gene: TRBV29-1; clone size: few; D gene: TRBD1
CDR3 DNA: TGTACCAGCAGCCCGGGACGGATTTCTGGAAACACCATATATTTT; CDR3 protein: CTSSPGRISGNTIYF; J gene: TRBJ1-3; V gene: TRBV9; clone size: -; D gene: -
CDR3 DNA: TGTACCAGCAGCATTAGCGGGGGGCACTACAATGAGCAGTTCTTC; CDR3 protein: CTSSISGGHYNEQFF; J gene: TRBJ2-1; V gene: TRBV5-4; clone size: -; D gene: TRBD2
CDR3 DNA: TGTGCCGGCAGTGGTAGGGCCGGTACCTACGAGCAGTACTTC; CDR3 protein: CAGSGRAGTYEQYF; J gene: TRBJ2-7; V gene: TRBV25-1; clone size: -; D gene: -
CDR3 DNA: TGTGCCAGCAGCATGACAGCCAGCTCTGGAAGCACCATATATTTT; CDR3 protein: CASSMTASSGSTIYF; J gene: TRBJ1-3; V gene: TRBV7-8; clone size: -; D gene: -
CDR3 DNA: TGCGACAGCAGCTTTCGGGGGGACGATTCACCCCTCCACTTT; CDR3 protein: CDSSFRGDDSPLHF; J gene: TRBJ1-6; V gene: TRBV5-1; clone size: -; D gene: -
CDR3 DNA: TGTGCCAACGGCATACGGCGGGACATGTGGTCTGGGGCCAACGTCCTGACTTTC; CDR3 protein: CANGIRRDMWSGANVLTF; J gene: TRBJ2-6; V gene: TRBV5-6; clone size: -; D gene: -
CDR3 DNA: TGTGCCAGTAGTTACAATTTCGTGACCGGGGAGCTGTTTTTT; CDR3 protein: CASSYNFVTGELFF; J gene: TRBJ2-2; V gene: TRBV6-2/TRBV6-3; clone size: -; D gene: -
CDR3 DNA: TGTGCCAGCAGCTTATGGCGCGGGATAGGGACCCAGTACTTC; CDR3 protein: CASSLWRGIGTQYF; J gene: TRBJ2-5; V gene: TRBV11-2; clone size: -; D gene: -
CDR3 DNA: TGTGGCATCAGTGGGGTACAGGGGACAGATACGCAGTATTTT; CDR3 protein: CGISGVQGTDTQYF; J gene: TRBJ2-3; V gene: TRBV10-3; clone size: -; D gene: TRBD1
CDR3 DNA: TGCAGTGCTACTAGCGGGAGGTCTTACAATGAGCAGTTCTTC; CDR3 protein: CSATSGRSYNEQFF; J gene: TRBJ2-1; V gene: TRBV20-1; clone size: few; D gene: TRBD2
CDR3 DNA: TGTGCCAACAACCGGGACGGACACTCTGGGGCCAACGTCCTGACTTTC; CDR3 protein: CANNRDGHSGANVLTF; J gene: TRBJ2-6; V gene: TRBV6-1; clone size: -; D gene: -
CDR3 DNA: TGTGCCAACAGCAAAGTACGGGGTTCAGATACGCAATATTTT; CDR3 protein: CANSKVRGSDTQYF; J gene: TRBJ2-3; V gene: TRBV11-2; clone size: -; D gene: -
CDR3 DNA: TGCAGCATGCGATGGGGGGAGACCCAGTACTTC; CDR3 protein: CSMRWGETQYF; J gene: TRBJ2-5; V gene: TRBV29-1; clone size: -; D gene: -
CDR3 DNA: TGTGTCAGCAGTCGTCGGGCCGGCTCCTACAATGAGCAGTTCTTC; CDR3 protein: CVSSRRAGSYNEQFF; J gene: TRBJ2-1; V gene: TRBV11-1; clone size: -; D gene: -
CDR3 DNA: TGTGCCATCAGTGGTGACAGGGGATGGTACGAGCAGTACTTC; CDR3 protein: CAISGDRGWYEQYF; J gene: TRBJ2-7; V gene: TRBV10-3; clone size: many; D gene: TRBD1
CDR3 DNA: TGTGCCAGCAGCGGAGGGGGGGGATTTGGCAATCAGCCCCAGCATTTT; CDR3 protein: CASSGGGGFGNQPQHF; J gene: TRBJ1-5; V gene: TRBV9; clone size: few; D gene: -
CDR3 DNA: TGTGCCAACATCGACAGTAGTTGGGGCTCTGGGGCCAATGTCCTGACTTTC; CDR3 protein: CANIDSSWGSGANVLTF; J gene: TRBJ2-6; V gene: TRBV11-2; clone size: -; D gene: -
CDR3 DNA: TGTGCCAGCAGCGCCCCGGTAATAGCGGGGGTCAATGAGCAGTTCTTC; CDR3 protein: CASSAPVIAGVNEQFF; J gene: TRBJ2-1; V gene: TRBV6-2/TRBV6-3; clone size: -; D gene: TRBD2
CDR3 DNA: TGCAGCGTTGGAACGCAGGGCCACATTCAGTATTTC; CDR3 protein: CSVGTQGHIQYF; J gene: TRBJ2-4; V gene: TRBV29-1; clone size: -; D gene: -
CDR3 DNA: TGTCCCAGCAGTTGCACTGCAACTAGCGCACTAAGGGAGGCAGATACGCAGTATTTT; CDR3 protein: CPSSCTATSALREADTQYF; J gene: TRBJ2-3; V gene: TRBV6-6; clone size: -; D gene: TRBD2
CDR3 DNA: TGTGCCAGCAGTGTGCCGGGGGCGGGTGAGCAGTTCTTC; CDR3 protein: CASSVPGAGEQFF; J gene: TRBJ2-1; V gene: TRBV6-1; clone size: many; D gene: -
CDR3 DNA: TGTGCCAGGAGCCAAGATTTACAGGGCGGAGGCACAGATACGCAGTATTTT; CDR3 protein: CARSQDLQGGGTDTQYF; J gene: TRBJ2-3; V gene: TRBV4-2; clone size: -; D gene: -
CDR3 DNA: TGTGCCAGCACTCTGGGCCTAGCGGTGAACACCCGGGAGCTGTTTTTT; CDR3 protein: CASTLGLAVNTRELFF; J gene: TRBJ2-2; V gene: TRBV6-5; clone size: -; D gene: TRBD2
CDR3 DNA: TGCAGCGTTGAAACAGGGATGAGCACAGATACGCAGTATTTT; CDR3 protein: CSVETGMSTDTQYF; J gene: TRBJ2-3; V gene: TRBV29-1; clone size: many; D gene: -